A selection of T cell receptor beta chains follows, all from one sample in a study of CD8 T cells in Susac syndrome. TCRdb re-derived calls from the immunoSEQ multiplex PCR reads in MiXCR, one entry per CDR3 protein. This sample yields approximately 71,000 distinct CDR3 sequences, of which roughly 95% are seen a single time; roughly 0.11% belongs to the top ten. Sequenced input: CD4+ T cells from PBMCs. These receptors were collected from a human donor with multiple sclerosis. CDR3s include the opening cysteine and the closing phenylalanine or tryptophan.

V gene	CDR3 protein
TRBV6-2/TRBV6-3	CASRDGTGSYNEQFF
TRBV20-1	CSAKGLGVWEQYF
TRBV28	CASSSLTPRRTPQTSTDTQYF
TRBV2	CASSETGSPVETQYF
TRBV5-4	CASSLSRGLDTQYF
TRBV6-2/TRBV6-3	CASSYSRGRYTGELFF
TRBV20-1	CSATSGAIHEQYF
TRBV6-1	CASTPVDTAKGKTQYF
TRBV4-1	CASSQQAELSYEQYF
TRBV6-4	CASSGTTGELFF
TRBV4-2	CASSQEPGLNTDTQYF
TRBV20-1	CSARSDSDNQPQHF
TRBV3-1	CASSPGGGGNSPLHF
TRBV11-2	CASSLVQGYYNEQFF
TRBV28	CASTYRDRHTDTQYF
TRBV30	CAWTRQLYSPLHF
TRBV12-3/TRBV12-4	CASSFGTGGNEQFF
TRBV2	CASSRSGLSSYEQYF
TRBV12-3/TRBV12-4	CASDTRDIGNTGELFF
TRBV27	CASTIARTSIEAFF
TRBV7-2	CASSSRPGQGAYNEQFF
TRBV12-3/TRBV12-4	CATKTGPNSPLHF
TRBV24-1	CATSWAQGGEQFF
TRBV30	CAWTTAGGNQPQHF
TRBV20-1	CSAGASGGASEQFF
TRBV3-1	CASSPIGQAVNSPLHF
TRBV6-5	CASSYRVGWGQGSEQYF
TRBV7-2	CASSRRADRGSGELFF
TRBV18	CASSPGPETQYF
TRBV7-9	CASSSDRDASYEQYF
TRBV4-1	CASSLKERGRSSYNEQFF
TRBV7-2	CASRLRQSYEQYF
TRBV28	CASSLSTGPAYEQYF
TRBV30	CAWSPGTTREQYF
TRBV9	CASSGPGTGVYEQYF
TRBV3-1	CASSQTRFINSPLHF
TRBV4-1	CASSQEPGYNSPLHF